Here is one T cell receptor beta chain with its context. Mouse gene names and germline throughout. The read falls 4 residues short of the CDR3 end, and the missing part is taken from the germline J gene. Other DNA sequences in the sample encode the same CDR3. The sample originates from a study of CD8+ T cells in alopecia areata. Across the study: Donors of skin were C3H/HeJ mice aged about 6-12 months with spontaneous alopecia, and recipients were approximately 6-11-week-old female C3H/HeJ mice.

Cutaneous lymph nodes were pooled and cells sorted by CD4, CD8alpha, NKG2D, NKG2ACE and more. There are 14 residues in the CDR3. Trimming removed 0 bases from V and 5 bases from J; junction bases left unmatched: 3. Germline V lookup: CDR1 GKSSPN, CDR2 SITVG. Reverse transcribed after extraction, RNA yielded cDNA as the sequencing template. Data came from immunoSEQ multiplex PCR; TCRdb stores just in-frame clones and leaves some out. The sample includes 290,000 or so clones, none of them occurring once. The receptor's source is a C3H/HeJ mouse with alopecia areata. The mouse line has the MHC haplotype H2-k. This chain connects TRBV31 to TRBJ2-1; 8 bases align to TRBD2. Sequenced material: CD4+ T cells sorted from a lymph node. CDR3 DNA (partial): TGTGCCTGGAGTCTAGGGACTGGAAATGCT. This gives the protein CAWSLGTGNA. The whole CDR3 sequence reads CAWSLGTGNAEQFF. The full variable domain, with the rest looked up from reference TRBV31 and TRBJ2-1, is AQTIHQWPVAEIKAVGSPLSLGCTIKGKSSPNLYWYWQATGGTLQQLFYSITVGQVESVVQLNLSASRPKDDQFILSTEKLLLSHSGFYLCAWSLGTGNAEQFFGPGTRLTVL.